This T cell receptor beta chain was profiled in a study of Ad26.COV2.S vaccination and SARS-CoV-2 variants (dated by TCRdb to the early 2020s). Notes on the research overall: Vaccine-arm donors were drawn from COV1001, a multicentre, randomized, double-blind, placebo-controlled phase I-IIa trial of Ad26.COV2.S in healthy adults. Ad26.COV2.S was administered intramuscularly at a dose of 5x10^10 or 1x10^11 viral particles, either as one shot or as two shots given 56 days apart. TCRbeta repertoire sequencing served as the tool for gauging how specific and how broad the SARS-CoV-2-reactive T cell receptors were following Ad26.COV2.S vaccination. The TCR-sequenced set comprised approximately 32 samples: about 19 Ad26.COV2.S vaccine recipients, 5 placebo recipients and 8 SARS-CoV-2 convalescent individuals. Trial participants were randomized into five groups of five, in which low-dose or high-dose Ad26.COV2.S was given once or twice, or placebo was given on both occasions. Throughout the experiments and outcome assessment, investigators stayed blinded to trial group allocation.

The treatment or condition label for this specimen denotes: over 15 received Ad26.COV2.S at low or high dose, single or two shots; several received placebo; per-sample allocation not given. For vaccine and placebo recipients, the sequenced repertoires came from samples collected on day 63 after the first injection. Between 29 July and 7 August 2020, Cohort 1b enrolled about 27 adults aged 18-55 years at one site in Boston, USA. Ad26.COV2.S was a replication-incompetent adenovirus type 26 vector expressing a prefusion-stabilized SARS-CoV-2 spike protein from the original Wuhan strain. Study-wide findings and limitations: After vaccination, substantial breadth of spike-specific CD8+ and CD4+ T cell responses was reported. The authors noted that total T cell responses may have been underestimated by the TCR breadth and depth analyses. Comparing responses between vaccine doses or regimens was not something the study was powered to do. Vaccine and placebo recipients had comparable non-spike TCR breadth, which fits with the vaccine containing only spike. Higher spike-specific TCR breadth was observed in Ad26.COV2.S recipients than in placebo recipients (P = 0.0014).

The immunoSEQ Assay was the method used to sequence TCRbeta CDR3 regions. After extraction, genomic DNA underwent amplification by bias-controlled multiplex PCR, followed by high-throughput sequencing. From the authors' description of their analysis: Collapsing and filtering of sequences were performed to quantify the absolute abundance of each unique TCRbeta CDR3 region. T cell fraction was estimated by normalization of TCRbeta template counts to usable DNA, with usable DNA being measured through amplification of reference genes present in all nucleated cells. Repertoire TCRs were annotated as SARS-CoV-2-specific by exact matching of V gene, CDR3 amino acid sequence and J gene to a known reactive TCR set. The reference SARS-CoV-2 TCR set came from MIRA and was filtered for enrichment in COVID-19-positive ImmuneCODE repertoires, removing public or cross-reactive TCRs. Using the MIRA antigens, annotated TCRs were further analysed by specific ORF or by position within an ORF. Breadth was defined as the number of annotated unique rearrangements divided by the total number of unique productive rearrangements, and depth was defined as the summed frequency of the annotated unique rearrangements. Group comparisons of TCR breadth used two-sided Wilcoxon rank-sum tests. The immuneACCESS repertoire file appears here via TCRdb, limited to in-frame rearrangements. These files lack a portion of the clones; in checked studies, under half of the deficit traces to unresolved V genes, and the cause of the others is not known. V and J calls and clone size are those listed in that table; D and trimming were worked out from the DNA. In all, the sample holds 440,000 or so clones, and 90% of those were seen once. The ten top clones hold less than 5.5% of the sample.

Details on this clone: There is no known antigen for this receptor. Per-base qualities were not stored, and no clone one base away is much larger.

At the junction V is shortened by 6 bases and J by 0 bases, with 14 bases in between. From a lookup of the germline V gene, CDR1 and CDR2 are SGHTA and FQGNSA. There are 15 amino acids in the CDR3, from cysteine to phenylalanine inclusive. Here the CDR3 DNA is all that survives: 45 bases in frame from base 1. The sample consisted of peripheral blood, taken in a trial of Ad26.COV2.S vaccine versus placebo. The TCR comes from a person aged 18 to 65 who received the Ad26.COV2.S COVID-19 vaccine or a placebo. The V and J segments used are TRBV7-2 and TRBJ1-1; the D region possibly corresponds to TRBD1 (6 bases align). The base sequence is TGTGCCAGCAGTCCCAACAGGGTCGTGAACACTGAAGCTTTCTTT. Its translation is CASSPNRVVNTEAFF. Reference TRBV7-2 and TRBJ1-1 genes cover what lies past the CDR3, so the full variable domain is GAGVSQSPSNKVTEKGKDVELRCDPISGHTALYWYRQSLGQGLEFLIYFQGNSAPDKSGLPSDRFSAERTGGSVSTLTIQRTQQEDSAVYLCASSPNRVVNTEAFFGQGTRLTVV.